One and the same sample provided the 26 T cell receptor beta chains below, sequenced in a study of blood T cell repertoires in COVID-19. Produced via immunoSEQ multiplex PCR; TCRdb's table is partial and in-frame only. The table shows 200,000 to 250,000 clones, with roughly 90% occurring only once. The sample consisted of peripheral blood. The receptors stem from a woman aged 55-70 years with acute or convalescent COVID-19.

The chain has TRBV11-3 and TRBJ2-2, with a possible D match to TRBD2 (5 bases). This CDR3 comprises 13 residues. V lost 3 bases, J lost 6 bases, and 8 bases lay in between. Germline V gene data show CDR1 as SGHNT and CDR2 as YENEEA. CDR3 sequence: CASSLGAAGELFF. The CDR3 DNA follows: TGTGCCAGCAGCTTGGGAGCGGCCGGGGAGCTGTTTTTT.

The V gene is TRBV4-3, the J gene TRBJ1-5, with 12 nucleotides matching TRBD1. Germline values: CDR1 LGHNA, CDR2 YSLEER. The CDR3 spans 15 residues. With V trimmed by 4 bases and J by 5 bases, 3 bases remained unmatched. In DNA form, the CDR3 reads TGCGCCAGCAGCCGGGACAGGGGGCAGGATCAGCCCCAGCATTTT. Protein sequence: CASSRDRGQDQPQHF.

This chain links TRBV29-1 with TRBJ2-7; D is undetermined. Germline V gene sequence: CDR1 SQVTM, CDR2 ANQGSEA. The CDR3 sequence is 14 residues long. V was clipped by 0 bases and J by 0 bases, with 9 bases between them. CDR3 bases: TGCAGCGTTGAAGATCTGAGTGGCTCCTACGAGCAGTACTTC. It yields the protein CSVEDLSGSYEQYF.

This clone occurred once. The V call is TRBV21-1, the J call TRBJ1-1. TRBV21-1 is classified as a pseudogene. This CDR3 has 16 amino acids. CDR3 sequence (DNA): TGTGCCAGCAGCAAACTCTGGCCGGCGGGGAACACTGAAGCTTTCTTT. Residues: CASSKLWPAGNTEAFF.

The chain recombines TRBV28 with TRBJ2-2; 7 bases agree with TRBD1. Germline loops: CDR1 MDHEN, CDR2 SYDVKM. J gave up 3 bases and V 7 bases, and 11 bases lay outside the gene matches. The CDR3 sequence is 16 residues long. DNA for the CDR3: TGTGCCAGCAACAGCATAACAAGGGGGCACACCGGGGAGCTGTTTTTT. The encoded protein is CASNSITRGHTGELFF.

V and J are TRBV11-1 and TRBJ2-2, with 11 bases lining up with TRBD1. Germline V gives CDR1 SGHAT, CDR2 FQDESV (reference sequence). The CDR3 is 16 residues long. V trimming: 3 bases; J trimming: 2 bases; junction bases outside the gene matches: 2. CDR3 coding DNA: TGTGCCAGCAGCTTCAGGACAGGGGGCAACACCGGGGAGCTGTTTTTT. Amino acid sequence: CASSFRTGGNTGELFF. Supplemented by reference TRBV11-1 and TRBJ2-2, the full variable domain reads EAEVAQSPRYKITEKSQAVAFWCDPISGHATLYWYRQILGQGPELLVQFQDESVVDDSQLPKDRFSAERLKGVDSTLKIQPAELGDSAMYLCASSFRTGGNTGELFFGEGSRLTVL.

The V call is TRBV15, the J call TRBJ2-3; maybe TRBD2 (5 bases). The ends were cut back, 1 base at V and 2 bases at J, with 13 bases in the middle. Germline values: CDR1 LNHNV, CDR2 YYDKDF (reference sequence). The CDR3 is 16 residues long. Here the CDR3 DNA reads TGTGCCACCAGCAGAGGGACTCAGCAGGCCACAGATACGCAGTATTTT. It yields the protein CATSRGTQQATDTQYF.

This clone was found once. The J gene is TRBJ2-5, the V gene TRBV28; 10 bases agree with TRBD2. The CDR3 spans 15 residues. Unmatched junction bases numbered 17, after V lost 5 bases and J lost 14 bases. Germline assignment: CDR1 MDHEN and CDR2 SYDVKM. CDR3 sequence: CASSPPLAGAPSGYF. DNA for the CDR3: TGTGCCAGCAGTCCCCCCCTAGCGGGAGCCCCGTCCGGCTACTTC.

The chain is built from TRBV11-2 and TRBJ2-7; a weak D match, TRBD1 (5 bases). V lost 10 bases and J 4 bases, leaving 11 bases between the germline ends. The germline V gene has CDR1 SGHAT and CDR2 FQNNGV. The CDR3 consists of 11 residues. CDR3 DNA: TGTGCCACCACCTCAGGGTACGAGCAGTACTTC. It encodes CATTSGYEQYF. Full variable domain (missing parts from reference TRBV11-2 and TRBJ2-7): EAGVAQSPRYKIIEKRQSVAFWCNPISGHATLYWYQQILGQGPKLLIQFQNNGVVDDSQLPKDRFSAERLKGVDSTLKIQPAKLEDSAVYLCATTSGYEQYFGPGTRLTVT.

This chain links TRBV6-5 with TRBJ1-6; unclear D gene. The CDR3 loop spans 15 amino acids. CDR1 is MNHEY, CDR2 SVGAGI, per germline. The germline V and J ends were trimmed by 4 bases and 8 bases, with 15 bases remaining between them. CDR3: CASSLSPGIYSPLHF. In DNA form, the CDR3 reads TGTGCCAGCAGTTTAAGTCCCGGGATTTATTCACCCCTCCACTTT.

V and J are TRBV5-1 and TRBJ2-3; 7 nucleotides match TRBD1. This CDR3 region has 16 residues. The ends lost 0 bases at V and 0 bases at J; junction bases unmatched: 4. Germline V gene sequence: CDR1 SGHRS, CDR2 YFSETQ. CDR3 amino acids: CASSLGTGSSTDTQYF. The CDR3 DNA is TGCGCCAGCAGCTTGGGGACAGGTTCTAGCACAGATACGCAGTATTTT.

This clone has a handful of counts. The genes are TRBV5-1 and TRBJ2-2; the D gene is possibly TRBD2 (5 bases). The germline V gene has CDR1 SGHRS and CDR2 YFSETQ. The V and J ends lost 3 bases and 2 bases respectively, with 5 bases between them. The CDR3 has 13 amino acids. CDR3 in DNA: TGCGCCAGCAGCTCGGGAAACACCGGGGAGCTGTTTTTT. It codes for CASSSGNTGELFF.

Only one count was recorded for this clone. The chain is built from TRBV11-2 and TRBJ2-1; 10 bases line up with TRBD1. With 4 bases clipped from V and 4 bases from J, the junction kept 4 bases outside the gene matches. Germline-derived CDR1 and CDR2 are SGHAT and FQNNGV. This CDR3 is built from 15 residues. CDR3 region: CASSSRTGGYNEQFF. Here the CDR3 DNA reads TGTGCCAGCAGCTCAAGGACAGGGGGATACAATGAGCAGTTCTTC.

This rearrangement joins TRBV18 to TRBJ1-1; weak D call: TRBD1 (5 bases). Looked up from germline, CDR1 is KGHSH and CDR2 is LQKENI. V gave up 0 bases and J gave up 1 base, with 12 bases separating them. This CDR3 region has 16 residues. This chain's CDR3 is CASSPPNPQANTEAFF. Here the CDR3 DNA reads TGTGCCAGCTCACCACCCAACCCACAGGCGAACACTGAAGCTTTCTTT.

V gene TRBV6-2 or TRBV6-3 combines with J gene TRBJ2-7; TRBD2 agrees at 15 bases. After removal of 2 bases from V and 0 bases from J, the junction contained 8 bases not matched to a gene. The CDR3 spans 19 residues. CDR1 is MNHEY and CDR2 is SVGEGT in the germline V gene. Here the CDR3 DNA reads TGTGCCAGCAGTTACCCCTGGGGACTAGCGGGAGGATCCTCCTACGAGCAGTACTTC. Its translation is CASSYPWGLAGGSSYEQYF.

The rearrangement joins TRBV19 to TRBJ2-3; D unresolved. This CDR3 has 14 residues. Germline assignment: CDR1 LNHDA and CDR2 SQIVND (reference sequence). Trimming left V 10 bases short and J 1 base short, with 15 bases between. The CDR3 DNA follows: TGTGCCACCGCCAGGATGCCAGGCACAGATACGCAGTATTTT. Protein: CATARMPGTDTQYF.

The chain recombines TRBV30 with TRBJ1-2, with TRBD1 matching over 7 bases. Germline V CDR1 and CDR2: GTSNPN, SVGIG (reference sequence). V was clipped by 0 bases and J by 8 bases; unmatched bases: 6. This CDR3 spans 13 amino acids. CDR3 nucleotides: TGTGCCTGGAGTGTATCAGGGGGTGGCGGCTACACCTTC. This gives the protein CAWSVSGGGGYTF.

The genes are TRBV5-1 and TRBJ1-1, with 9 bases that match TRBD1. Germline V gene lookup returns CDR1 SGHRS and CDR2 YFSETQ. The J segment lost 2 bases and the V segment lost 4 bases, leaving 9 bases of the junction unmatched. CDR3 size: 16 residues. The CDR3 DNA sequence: TGCGCCAGCAGCATGGGACAGGGTCGGGGAAACACTGAAGCTTTCTTT. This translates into CASSMGQGRGNTEAFF.

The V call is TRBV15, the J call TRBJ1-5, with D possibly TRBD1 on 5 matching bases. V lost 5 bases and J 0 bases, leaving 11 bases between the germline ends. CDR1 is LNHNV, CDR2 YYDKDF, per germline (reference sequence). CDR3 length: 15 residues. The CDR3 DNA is TGTGCCACCAGCGTAGACAGCTATAGCAATCAGCCCCAGCATTTT. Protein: CATSVDSYSNQPQHF.

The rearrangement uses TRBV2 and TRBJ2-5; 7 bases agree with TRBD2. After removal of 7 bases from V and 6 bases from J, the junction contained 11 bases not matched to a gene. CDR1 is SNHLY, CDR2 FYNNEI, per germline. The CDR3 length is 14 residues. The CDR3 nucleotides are TGTGCCAGCACGTCCCTCTGGGAGGGGAAGACCCAGTACTTC. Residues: CASTSLWEGKTQYF.

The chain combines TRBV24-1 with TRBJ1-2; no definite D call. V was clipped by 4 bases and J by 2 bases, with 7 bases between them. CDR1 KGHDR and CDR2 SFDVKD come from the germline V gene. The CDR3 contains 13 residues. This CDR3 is CATSDFQNYGYTF. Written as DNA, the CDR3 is TGTGCCACCAGTGACTTCCAGAACTATGGCTACACCTTC.

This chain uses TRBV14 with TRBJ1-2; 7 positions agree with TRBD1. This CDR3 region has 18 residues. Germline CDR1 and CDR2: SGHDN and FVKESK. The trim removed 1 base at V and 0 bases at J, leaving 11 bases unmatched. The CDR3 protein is CASSQVRQGVLSNYGYTF. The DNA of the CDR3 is TGTGCCAGCAGCCAAGTTCGACAGGGCGTCCTGTCTAACTATGGCTACACCTTC.

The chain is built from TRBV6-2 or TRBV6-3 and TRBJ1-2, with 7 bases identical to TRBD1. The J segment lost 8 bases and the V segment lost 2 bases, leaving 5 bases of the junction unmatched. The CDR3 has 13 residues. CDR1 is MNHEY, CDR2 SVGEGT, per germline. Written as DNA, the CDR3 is TGTGCCAGCAGTTACAAGGGGGCCAGCGGCTACACCTTC. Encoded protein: CASSYKGASGYTF.

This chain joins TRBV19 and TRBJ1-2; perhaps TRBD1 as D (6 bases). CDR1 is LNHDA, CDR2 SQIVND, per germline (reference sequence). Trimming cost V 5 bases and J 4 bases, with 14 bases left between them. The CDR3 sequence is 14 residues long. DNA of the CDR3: TGTGCCAGTAGTCCCCGACAGGACCTCTATGGCTACACCTTC. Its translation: CASSPRQDLYGYTF.

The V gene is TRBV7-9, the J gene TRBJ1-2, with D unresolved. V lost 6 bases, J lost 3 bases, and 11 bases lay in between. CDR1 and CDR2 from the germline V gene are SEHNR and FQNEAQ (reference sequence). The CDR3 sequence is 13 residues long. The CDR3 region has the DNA TGTGCCAGCAGTCAACAAGTGGACTATGGCTACACCTTC. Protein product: CASSQQVDYGYTF.

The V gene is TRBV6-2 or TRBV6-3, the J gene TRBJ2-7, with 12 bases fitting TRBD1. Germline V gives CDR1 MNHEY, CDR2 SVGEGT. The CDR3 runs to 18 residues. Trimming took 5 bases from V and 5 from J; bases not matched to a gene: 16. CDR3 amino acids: CASSDSGLGTGGMDEQYF. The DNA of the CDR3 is TGTGCCAGCAGTGATTCTGGCCTAGGGACAGGGGGCATGGACGAGCAGTACTTC.